The 17 T cell receptor beta chains given below trace back to one sample, sequenced in a study of blood T cell repertoires in COVID-19. Profiling relied on immunoSEQ multiplex PCR, and the TCRdb table lists in-frame clones only, not all of them. Here the sample spans some 91,000 clones, approximately 80% being singletons. The sequencing input was peripheral blood. Receptor source: a man aged 65-85 years with acute or convalescent COVID-19.

This sequence joins TRBV29-1 and TRBJ1-1, with D maybe TRBD1 (5 bases). The CDR3 runs 14 residues. Per germline, CDR1 SQVTM and CDR2 ANQGSEA. Between the trimmed V and J ends, which lost 0 bases and 4 bases, there was a span of 12 bases. The CDR3: CSVEEGQGFTEAFF. CDR3 DNA: TGCAGCGTTGAAGAGGGCCAGGGCTTCACTGAAGCTTTCTTT.

This chain connects TRBV19 to TRBJ2-2, with TRBD2 matching 8 bases. Trimming at V came to 10 bases and at J to 1 base, leaving 11 bases not matched to a gene. Germline V gives CDR1 LNHDA, CDR2 SQIVND (reference sequence). CDR3 length equals 16 residues. CDR3 region: CATRSRLAGNTGELFF. The CDR3 DNA reads TGTGCCACCCGGTCCCGGCTAGCGGGGAACACCGGGGAGCTGTTTTTT. Full variable domain (remainder filled in from reference TRBV19 and TRBJ2-2): DGGITQSPKYLFRKEGQNVTLSCEQNLNHDAMYWYRQDPGQGLRLIYYSQIVNDFQKGDIAEGYSVSREKKESFPLTVTSAQKNPTAFYLCATRSRLAGNTGELFFGEGSRLTVL.

The V gene is TRBV7-9, the J gene TRBJ2-7; TRBD2 is a possible D gene (7 bases). The CDR3 contains 12 residues. V was pared by 10 bases and J by 1 base, with 11 bases between. CDR1 is SEHNR, CDR2 FQNEAQ, per germline (reference sequence). CDR3 nucleotides: TGTGCCACTGGGGGGGCATCCTACGAGCAGTACTTC. It is translated as CATGGASYEQYF.

The rearrangement links TRBV5-1 to TRBJ2-3; possible D gene TRBD2, 6 bases. Germline values: CDR1 SGHRS, CDR2 YFSETQ. V gave up 2 bases and J gave up 4 bases, with 29 bases separating them. CDR3 length: 20 residues. CDR3 protein: CASSFRGNLRAGITPDTQYF. The DNA of the CDR3 is TGCGCCAGCAGCTTTCGGGGGAATCTCCGGGCCGGCATAACCCCAGATACGCAGTATTTT.

J is TRBJ2-6 and V is TRBV24-1; D is perhaps TRBD1 (6 bases). The CDR3 runs to 17 residues. The germline gives CDR1 KGHDR, CDR2 SFDVKD. The germline V and J ends were trimmed by 4 bases and 0 bases, with 12 bases remaining between them. The CDR3 loop is CATSDNTGYSGANVLTF. The CDR3 DNA sequence: TGTGCCACCAGTGACAACACAGGGTACTCTGGGGCCAACGTCCTGACTTTC.

The chain combines TRBV21-1 with TRBJ2-5; the D call in the table, TRBD1, was not verified against the DNA. TRBV21-1 constitutes a pseudogene. This CDR3 has 16 residues. Written as DNA, the CDR3 is TGTGCCAGCAGCACCGTACACAGGTTCCCGAAAGAGACCCAGTACTTC. Encoded protein: CASSTVHRFPKETQYF.

This clone is a singleton in its sample. The chain couples TRBV3-1 (or the pseudogene TRBV3-2) to TRBJ2-7, with D perhaps TRBD2 (5 bases). The germline V gene encodes CDR1 LGHDT and CDR2 YNNKEL (reference sequence). This CDR3 contains 15 residues. The V end was cut by 4 bases, the J end by 4 bases, with 17 bases between. In DNA form, the CDR3 reads TGTGCCAGCAGCCCTACGGGGTCACCCTTATACGAGCAGTACGTC. It is translated as CASSPTGSPLYEQYV.

This rearrangement joins TRBV25-1 to TRBJ2-3; TRBD1 matches at 9 bases. Trimming took 1 base from V and 3 from J; bases not matched to a gene: 5. Germline V gene lookup returns CDR1 MGHDK and CDR2 SYGVNS. This CDR3 contains 16 residues. CDR3 protein: CASSEWRQGVTDTQYF. The CDR3 DNA reads as TGTGCCAGCAGTGAATGGAGACAGGGGGTAACAGATACGCAGTATTTT.

The V call is TRBV15, the J call TRBJ2-2; 10 nucleotides line up with TRBD1. This CDR3 has 15 residues. Germline V gene sequence: CDR1 LNHNV, CDR2 YYDKDF (reference sequence). V lost 0 bases to trimming and J lost 6 bases; unmatched junction nucleotides: 1. CDR3 coding DNA: TGTGCCACCAGCAGAGATGGACAGGGGGCCGGGGAGCTGTTTTTT. Amino acids: CATSRDGQGAGELFF.

This clone was seen just once. This chain links TRBV5-1 with TRBJ2-1; TRBD2 agrees at 9 bases. Germline CDR1 and CDR2: SGHRS and YFSETQ. The CDR3 loop spans 15 amino acids. Trimming took 0 bases from V and 12 from J; bases not matched to a gene: 10. The CDR3 spells CASSLVGLAGEWQFF. For the CDR3, the DNA is TGCGCCAGCAGCTTGGTAGGATTAGCGGGAGAGTGGCAGTTCTTC.

The chain employs TRBV7-9 and TRBJ2-3, with TRBD2 as a possible D gene (7 bases). This CDR3 has 16 amino acids. Germline lookup yields CDR1 SEHNR and CDR2 FQNEAQ (reference sequence). V lost 4 bases, J lost 4 bases, and 18 bases lay in between. CDR3 in amino acids: CASSSGAGDKADTQYF. The CDR3 bases are TGTGCCAGCAGCTCAGGGGCGGGGGACAAAGCAGATACGCAGTATTTT.

The sample holds one count of this clone. This sequence joins TRBV2 and TRBJ1-1, with TRBD1 as a possible D gene (6 bases). This CDR3 is built from 13 residues. The V end was cut by 7 bases, the J end by 1 base, with 10 bases between. The V gene's germline CDR1 is SNHLY and CDR2 FYNNEI. The CDR3 coding sequence is TGTGCCAGCACCGGACAGCAGAACACTGAAGCTTTCTTT. Translation gives CASTGQQNTEAFF.

This sequence joins TRBV23-1 and TRBJ1-1; TRBD1 matches 11 bases. TRBV23-1 is assigned to the ORF class and has an uncertain function. This CDR3 is built from 19 residues. J gave up 4 bases and V 2 bases, and 15 bases lay outside the gene matches. The CDR3 sequence: CASSQGPRDRGERSTEAFF. CDR3 DNA sequence: TGCGCCAGCAGTCAAGGGCCTCGGGACAGGGGGGAACGGAGCACTGAAGCTTTCTTT.

The chain carries TRBV9 and TRBJ2-1; the match to TRBD1 covers 8 bases. The CDR3 contains 19 residues. Germline CDR1 reads SGDLS; CDR2 reads YYNGEE. V dropped 4 bases and J dropped 0; count of bases not matched to a gene: 15. CDR3 in amino acids: CASSSPTGGSSGSYNEQFF. The CDR3 region has the DNA TGTGCCAGCAGCTCCCCAACAGGGGGTTCCTCGGGCTCCTACAATGAGCAGTTCTTC.

The V and J genes are TRBV5-4 and TRBJ1-1; 7 nucleotides agree with TRBD1. V lost 4 bases and J lost 1; bases outside the gene matches: 1. CDR3 length: 13 residues. Germline V gene data show CDR1 as SGHNT and CDR2 as YYREEE (reference sequence). The CDR3 DNA follows: TGTGCCAGCAGCCGGGACAGGAACACTGAAGCTTTCTTT. Its translation: CASSRDRNTEAFF. Full variable domain (remainder filled in from reference TRBV5-4 and TRBJ1-1): ETGVTQSPTHLIKTRGQQVTLRCSSQSGHNTVSWYQQALGQGPQFIFQYYREEENGRGNFPPRFSGLQFPNYSSELNVNALELDDSALYLCASSRDRNTEAFFGQGTRLTVV.

This clone was seen more than once but under ten times. CDR3 residues: CASSLGGSTYNEQFF. The CDR3 nucleotides read TGTGCCAGCAGCTTGGGAGGGAGCACCTACAATGAGCAGTTCTTC. J is TRBJ2-1 and V is TRBV5-6; TRBD2 is a possible D gene (5 bases). V lost 0 bases and J 2 bases, leaving 9 bases between the germline ends. This CDR3 spans 15 amino acids. Germline CDR1 reads SGHDT; CDR2 reads YYEEEE.

The V and J genes are TRBV9 and TRBJ1-1, with D tentatively TRBD1 (5 bases). This CDR3 region has 15 residues. Trimming cost V 3 bases and J 3 bases, with 15 bases left between them. Germline CDR1 and CDR2: SGDLS and YYNGEE. The CDR3 sequence is CASSAVRGGDTEAFF. The CDR3 nucleotides read TGTGCCAGCAGCGCCGTACGGGGAGGGGACACTGAAGCTTTCTTT.